The clone carrying this TCR beta chain has a handful of counts. Antigen: not known. The sample comes from a study of cytomegalovirus exposure and HLA in healthy donors. Study results and caveats: Per published accounts, TCR beta sequences correctly predicted the HLA-A and HLA-B alleles of most subjects. Among donors in an Asian-associated ancestry cluster, a later analysis reportedly found fewer N-insertions than the roughly 700-donor mean.

CDR3 length: 20 residues. PCR amplification relied on 60 Vbeta primers (plus 13 Jbeta primers). TCRdb keeps only in-frame clones here, not all; method: immunoSEQ multiplex PCR. Of 120,000 to 150,000 clones in the sample, roughly 77% were seen once. The receptor's source is a woman in her thirties in good health and CMV-seronegative. Sequencing was carried out using PBMCs. This chain uses TRBV21-1 with TRBJ2-2; the DNA was not compared with TRBD1, the D call given in the table. TRBV21-1 is annotated as a pseudogene. CDR3 coding DNA: TGTGCCAGCAGCAAAGCGTCCTATAACCTACAGGGGCGATTCACCGGGGAGCTGTTTTTT. Translating gives CASSKASYNLQGRFTGELFF.